This TCR beta chain is drawn from a study of blood T cell repertoires in COVID-19. The CDR3 is made up of 19 amino acids. CDR1 and CDR2 from the germline V gene are SGHKS and YYEKEE (reference sequence). Between the trimmed V and J ends, which lost 0 bases and 2 bases, there was a span of 18 bases. Sequencing was performed with immunoSEQ multiplex PCR; in TCRdb, only in-frame clones are kept and a portion is missing. Counted here are over 100,000 clones, 84% occurring once; the ten biggest clones make up 3% to 4.5%. The sequence derives from a young woman who had recovered from COVID-19. Sequencing input: PBMCs or T cells enriched from blood (not recorded which). The chain joins TRBV5-5 to TRBJ2-6, with D maybe TRBD2 (6 bases). CDR3 nucleotide sequence: TGTGCCAGCAGCTTGGGCCTCCGGGGGTATCAGGCTGGGGCCAACGTCCTGACTTTC. This gives the protein CASSLGLRGYQAGANVLTF.